Following are 27 T cell receptor beta chains from one sample sequenced in a study of blood T cell repertoires in COVID-19. Clones were read by immunoSEQ multiplex PCR, and TCRdb kept only the in-frame ones, dropping some. The data show 65,000 to 70,000 clones, 79% seen once. The sequencing sample was made of peripheral blood. The source is a man aged 60 to 75 with acute or convalescent COVID-19.

The chain combines TRBV2 with TRBJ2-5; 11 bases fit TRBD2. Germline V gene sequence: CDR1 SNHLY, CDR2 FYNNEI. V trimming: 2 bases; J trimming: 2 bases; junction bases outside the gene matches: 13. CDR3 length: 19 residues. The CDR3 DNA sequence: TGTGCCAGCAGTGAAATTTCTAGCGGGGGGCCATACTATCAAGAGACCCAGTACTTC. Translating gives CASSEISSGGPYYQETQYF.

The chain combines TRBV27 with TRBJ1-1; D perhaps matches TRBD1 (5 bases). This CDR3 contains 14 residues. Trimming stripped 8 bases from V and 5 bases from J, with 18 bases between. The V gene's germline CDR1 is MNHEY and CDR2 SMNVEV (reference sequence). The DNA of the CDR3 is TGTGCCAGCTTACAGGATGCGCGGGGTACTGAAGCTTTCTTT. Residues: CASLQDARGTEAFF.

The chain combines TRBV3-1 (or the pseudogene TRBV3-2) with TRBJ1-1; D gene ambiguous. V shed 3 bases and J shed 1 base, with 15 bases lying between them. The CDR3 length is 16 residues. CDR1 is LGHDT, CDR2 YNNKEL, per germline (reference sequence). Written as DNA, the CDR3 is TGTGCCAGCAGCCACCGAACGAACACACCGAACACTGAAGCTTTCTTT. It specifies CASSHRTNTPNTEAFF.

V usage is TRBV28 and J usage is TRBJ1-5, with D perhaps matching TRBD1 (5 bases). From germline, CDR1 is MDHEN and CDR2 SYDVKM. V lost 3 bases to trimming and J lost 7 bases, with 7 bases between them. CDR3 size: 12 residues. CDR3 DNA: TGTGCCAGCAGTTTTGACAGCCAGCCCCAGCATTTT. As protein: CASSFDSQPQHF.

The rearrangement uses TRBV4-3 and TRBJ1-4; D not resolved. The germline V gene has CDR1 LGHNA and CDR2 YSLEER. The CDR3 has 15 residues. The V end was cut by 4 bases, the J end by 5 bases, with 14 bases between. DNA of the CDR3: TGCGCCAGCAGCCCCCTCCCCAGCGGGAATGAAAAACTGTTTTTT. Translating gives CASSPLPSGNEKLFF.

The rearrangement uses TRBV6-6 and TRBJ2-1, with D perhaps TRBD2 (6 bases). The CDR3 has 16 residues. Germline loops: CDR1 MNHNY, CDR2 SVGAGI (reference sequence). Trimming pared 0 bases from V and 3 bases from J, leaving 12 bases between. CDR3 in amino acids: CASSYSAGKGYNEQFF. The CDR3 DNA sequence: TGTGCCAGCAGTTACTCGGCGGGGAAGGGCTACAATGAGCAGTTCTTC.

V gene TRBV7-2 combines with J gene TRBJ2-7; 7 bases agree with TRBD2. The CDR3 spans 13 residues. From germline, CDR1 is SGHTA and CDR2 FQGNSA. V dropped 6 bases and J dropped 6; count of bases not matched to a gene: 8. As DNA, the CDR3 is TGTGCCAGCAGTGGGAGGGCAGGCTCCGAGCAGTACTTC. Amino acid sequence: CASSGRAGSEQYF.

The rearrangement joins TRBV20-1 to TRBJ1-1; 9 positions agree with TRBD1. The J segment lost 9 bases and the V segment lost 3 bases, leaving 14 bases of the junction unmatched. Germline V gene sequence: CDR1 DFQATT, CDR2 SNEGSKA (reference sequence). The CDR3 length is 15 residues. CDR3 region: CSASWGSDRGRQAFF. The CDR3 DNA follows: TGCAGTGCTAGTTGGGGCTCGGACAGGGGTCGGCAAGCTTTCTTT.

The V call is TRBV18, the J call TRBJ1-4, with D possibly matching TRBD1 (5 bases). The V end lost 3 bases, the J end lost 2 bases, and 13 bases lay between the germline ends. This CDR3 has 16 residues. CDR1 and CDR2 from the germline V gene are KGHSH and LQKENI. Here the CDR3 DNA reads TGTGCCAGCTCACCGCCCGACAGACTGACTAATGAAAAACTGTTTTTT. Its protein product is CASSPPDRLTNEKLFF.

The V call is TRBV19, the J call TRBJ1-4; tentative D call: TRBD1 (5 bases). V lost 5 bases to trimming and J lost 8 bases, with 12 bases between them. The CDR3 extends over 13 amino acids. Germline V CDR1 and CDR2: LNHDA, SQIVND (reference sequence). The CDR3 loop is CASSYGAREKLFF. The CDR3 DNA follows: TGTGCCAGTAGTTATGGGGCGCGGGAAAAACTGTTTTTT.

The chain uses TRBV6-2 or TRBV6-3 and TRBJ1-5; unclear D gene. Germline lookup yields CDR1 MNHEY and CDR2 SVGEGT. Between the trimmed V and J ends, which lost 6 bases and 3 bases, there was a span of 9 bases. The CDR3 covers 13 residues. CDR3: CASSWTLNQPQHF. The CDR3 DNA is TGTGCCAGCAGCTGGACTCTCAATCAGCCCCAGCATTTT.

J is TRBJ2-7 and V is TRBV13; no clear D gene. Germline CDR1 PRHDT, CDR2 FYEKMQ (reference sequence). This CDR3 is built from 13 residues. V lost 5 bases, J lost 3 bases, and 11 bases lay in between. CDR3 in DNA: TGTGCCAGCAGCCCAACTCCGAGCTACGAGCAGTACTTC. Amino acids: CASSPTPSYEQYF.

The rearrangement joins TRBV27 to TRBJ2-7, with D possibly matching TRBD1 (5 bases). This CDR3 is built from 14 residues. The V gene lost 5 bases and the J gene lost 3 bases, with 14 bases spanning the gap. Germline V gene lookup returns CDR1 MNHEY and CDR2 SMNVEV (reference sequence). CDR3 bases: TGTGCCAGCAGTCCACAGGCTGCTGGCTACGAGCAGTACTTC. Amino acid sequence: CASSPQAAGYEQYF.

V is TRBV6-6 and J is TRBJ1-2, with D perhaps TRBD1 (6 bases). V lost 0 bases to trimming and J lost 6 bases, with 8 bases between them. The CDR3 extends over 13 amino acids. The germline gives CDR1 MNHNY, CDR2 SVGAGI (reference sequence). The CDR3 here is CASSYSTGHGYTF. The DNA for the CDR3 is TGTGCCAGCAGTTACTCTACAGGGCATGGCTACACCTTC.

The V call is TRBV18, the J call TRBJ2-1, with a possible D match to TRBD1 (7 bases). CDR1 KGHSH and CDR2 LQKENI come from the germline V gene. Trimming pared 1 base from V and 4 bases from J, leaving 17 bases between. The CDR3 has 17 amino acids. The CDR3 here is CASSPRFIAGGYNEQFF. CDR3 nucleotides: TGTGCCAGCTCACCACGGTTTATCGCAGGGGGGTACAATGAGCAGTTCTTC. The full variable domain, with the rest looked up from reference TRBV18 and TRBJ2-1, is NAGVMQNPRHLVRRRGQEARLRCSPMKGHSHVYWYRQLPEEGLKFMVYLQKENIIDESGMPKERFSAEFPKEGPSILRIQQVVRGDSAAYFCASSPRFIAGGYNEQFFGPGTRLTVL.

The CDR3 loop is CASSLERGGDGYTF. CDR3 coding DNA: TGCGCCAGCAGCTTGGAAAGGGGGGGCGATGGCTACACCTTC. The V call is TRBV5-1, the J call TRBJ1-2, with D possibly TRBD1 on 6 matching bases. The CDR3 runs to 14 residues. CDR1 SGHRS and CDR2 YFSETQ come from the germline V gene. Trimming took 0 bases from V and 6 from J, leaving 12 bases between them.

This rearrangement joins TRBV9 to TRBJ1-2; 8 nucleotides match TRBD1. The CDR3 totals 14 residues. Losses at the gene ends were 4 bases for V and 6 bases for J; bases not matched to a gene: 8. The germline V gene encodes CDR1 SGDLS and CDR2 YYNGEE. The CDR3 loop is CASSLTRTGNGYTF. DNA for the CDR3: TGTGCCAGCAGCCTCACCCGGACAGGGAATGGCTACACCTTC. Drawing the rest from reference TRBV9 and TRBJ1-2, the complete variable domain is DSGVTQTPKHLITATGQRVTLRCSPRSGDLSVYWYQQSLDQGLQFLIQYYNGEERAKGNILERFSAQQFPDLHSELNLSSLELGDSALYFCASSLTRTGNGYTFGSGTRLTVV.

This clone was seen a single time. The rearrangement links TRBV6-2 or TRBV6-3 to TRBJ1-2; D possibly corresponds to TRBD1 (6 bases). The CDR3 is 16 amino acids. The V gene's germline CDR1 is MNHEY and CDR2 SVGEGT. The germline V and J ends were trimmed by 0 bases and 4 bases, with 15 bases remaining between them. The CDR3 is CASSYSGTDSLYGYTF. For the CDR3, the DNA is TGTGCCAGCAGTTACTCGGGAACGGACAGCCTCTATGGCTACACCTTC.

The chain combines TRBV5-1 with TRBJ1-6; 9 nucleotides match TRBD1. V was pared by 5 bases and J by 8 bases, with 5 bases of the junction left unmatched. Per germline, CDR1 SGHRS and CDR2 YFSETQ. This CDR3 region has 14 residues. CDR3 in DNA: TGCGCCAGCAGGCAGGACAGGGGCGATTCACCCCTCCACTTT. This sequence encodes CASRQDRGDSPLHF. Variable domain in full (rest from reference TRBV5-1 and TRBJ1-6): KAGVTQTPRYLIKTRGQQVTLSCSPISGHRSVSWYQQTPGQGLQFLFEYFSETQRNKGNFPGRFSGRQFSNSRSEMNVSTLELGDSALYLCASRQDRGDSPLHFGNGTRLTVT.

The chain joins TRBV19 to TRBJ1-1; 8 bases map to TRBD1. This CDR3 region has 13 residues. V lost 5 bases to trimming and J lost 2 bases; unmatched junction nucleotides: 1. Per the germline V gene, CDR1 is LNHDA and CDR2 is SQIVND (reference sequence). The CDR3 sequence: CASSQGANTEAFF. Written as DNA, the CDR3 is TGTGCCAGTAGTCAGGGGGCAAACACTGAAGCTTTCTTT.

The V and J genes are TRBV6-1 and TRBJ1-6; TRBD1 might be the D (6 bases). V lost 2 bases and J 7 bases, leaving 12 bases between the germline ends. This CDR3 has 15 residues. Germline CDR1 is MNHNS and CDR2 is SASEGT. The CDR3 DNA reads as TGTGCCAGCAGTGAATATGGACAGCTGAATTCACCCCTCCACTTT. Translated, it gives CASSEYGQLNSPLHF.

The V gene is TRBV11-2, the J gene TRBJ1-5, with D uncertain. Per the germline V gene, CDR1 is SGHAT and CDR2 is FQNNGV. CDR3 size: 15 residues. V dropped 3 bases and J dropped 0 bases, with 9 bases sitting between them. The CDR3 sequence is CASSFSAGSNQPQHF. The CDR3 nucleotides read TGTGCCAGCAGCTTCTCCGCAGGTAGCAATCAGCCCCAGCATTTT.

This clone has just one count. The chain employs TRBV11-2 and TRBJ1-2, with D possibly matching TRBD1 (5 bases). Between the trimmed V and J ends, which lost 0 bases and 4 bases, there was a span of 21 bases. There are 18 residues in the CDR3. Looked up from germline, CDR1 is SGHAT and CDR2 is FQNNGV. The CDR3 region has the DNA TGTGCCAGCAGCTTAGATCCCCGGCTATCGACAGCCCTCTATGGCTACACCTTC. This gives the protein CASSLDPRLSTALYGYTF.

The chain has TRBV25-1 and TRBJ2-3, with D possibly matching TRBD1 (5 bases). Germline CDR1 MGHDK, CDR2 SYGVNS. Trimming removed 1 base from V and 0 bases from J, with 11 bases in between. This CDR3 region has 16 residues. As DNA, the CDR3 is TGTGCCAGCAGTGAATTCAGGGTGTCTAGCACAGATACGCAGTATTTT. Translated, it gives CASSEFRVSSTDTQYF.

V and J are TRBV19 and TRBJ1-1; tentatively, D is TRBD1 (6 bases). Germline V gene data show CDR1 as LNHDA and CDR2 as SQIVND (reference sequence). The V end lost 3 bases, the J end lost 6 bases, and 17 bases lay between the germline ends. The CDR3 runs 15 residues. The CDR3 DNA follows: TGTGCCAGTAGTATCAGGGGTTCGGGGTTCTCTGAAGCTTTCTTT. It specifies CASSIRGSGFSEAFF.

The V gene is TRBV9, the J gene TRBJ1-2; D is unclear. The CDR3 sequence is 13 residues long. Germline V gives CDR1 SGDLS, CDR2 YYNGEE. V was cut by 4 bases and J by 0 bases, with 7 bases left in between. In DNA, the CDR3 is TGTGCCAGCAGCCCAGTCTCTAACTATGGCTACACCTTC. Encoded protein: CASSPVSNYGYTF.

The rearrangement uses TRBV19 and TRBJ1-4, with 7 bases aligning to TRBD1. The CDR3 runs 17 residues. V shed 5 bases, J shed 0 bases, and the junction held 9 bases outside the gene matches. From germline, CDR1 is LNHDA and CDR2 SQIVND (reference sequence). The CDR3 spells CASSSLRQGSTNEKLFF. CDR3 DNA: TGTGCCAGTAGTTCGTTGAGACAGGGATCAACTAATGAAAAACTGTTTTTT.